This TCR beta chain is from a study of cytomegalovirus exposure and HLA in healthy donors. Findings of the study overall: According to a subsequent analysis, TCR clusters identified in the first cohort showed a tendency to co-occur across the approximately 120 validation repertoires. In vitro assays verified that three CMV-associated chains recognized CMV antigens specifically. A list of around 160 TCR beta chains associated with cytomegalovirus was given.

V trimming: 3 bases; J trimming: 2 bases; junction bases outside the gene matches: 9. The CDR3 sequence is 16 residues long. Germline-derived CDR1 and CDR2 are SQVTM and ANQGSEA. Worth noting for this clone: Its antigen is unknown.

Donors were drawn from the approximately 110-subject validation cohort, separate from the roughly 670-subject first cohort. This table comes from immunoSEQ multiplex PCR, and its TCRdb copy is limited to in-frame clones, with some not included. The repertoire consists of tens of thousands of clones, with around 90% occurring once and the leading ten covering roughly 3.8%. The sequenced sample was PBMCs. This TCR was sampled from a young woman in good health and CMV-seropositive. The chain joins TRBV29-1 to TRBJ2-3, with 9 bases identical to TRBD2. Here the CDR3 DNA reads TGCAGCGTTGACGCGCGGCGGGAGGGAGTCACAGATACGCAGTATTTT. This gives the protein CSVDARREGVTDTQYF.